The sequence of this T cell receptor (beta chain) was determined in a study of CD8 T cells in ankylosing spondylitis. TCRdb independently ran MiXCR on the 5' RACE reads; one entry per CDR3 protein. The data show roughly 100,000 distinct CDR3 sequences, 24% seen once. In its sample, this clonotype was seen a few times. Germline CDR1 reads SGHRS; CDR2 reads YFSETQ. The CDR3 loop spans 16 amino acids. V was shortened by 2 bases and J by 4 bases, with 16 bases between the two germline ends. The TCR sequence derives from a male donor with ankylosing spondylitis. The rearrangement links TRBV5-1 to TRBJ2-1; possible D gene TRBD2, 6 bases. The sample taken for sequencing was synovial fluid, either unsorted or a sorted T cell fraction (not recorded which). The CDR3 DNA is TGCGCCAGCAGCTTTAGTAGTGCTAGCGCATACAATGAGCAGTTCTTC. It is translated as CASSFSSASAYNEQFF.